The present T cell receptor (beta chain) was sequenced within a study of blood T cell repertoires in COVID-19. Overall study: Donors in the United States, Italy and Spain gave samples during acute or convalescent COVID-19. PBMCs, B-cell-depleted T cells, or T cells provided the cDNA or gDNA that made up the material.

Authors' processing steps: Amplifying reference gene primers gave estimates of nucleated cell counts. Method: immunoSEQ multiplex PCR; TCRdb's copy keeps in-frame clones and lacks some. V, J and clone size were drawn from that table, and D and trimming were deduced from the DNA. This sample carries about 100,000 clones, about 91% of them seen once, and the ten largest clones take roughly 6.6%. Germline V CDR1 and CDR2: SGHNT, YYREEE (reference sequence). The ends lost 5 bases at V and 2 bases at J; junction bases unmatched: 17. This CDR3 has 20 amino acids. This clone was seen only a few times. The sample comprised peripheral blood. This TCR derives from a middle-aged man with active or convalescent COVID-19. The J gene is TRBJ2-1, the V gene TRBV5-4, with TRBD2 identical over 12 bases. The CDR3 nucleotides are TGTGCCAGCAGTCGGATGGGGACTAGCGGGCCCGGGGGGGCCTACAATGAGCAGTTCTTC. Protein: CASSRMGTSGPGGAYNEQFF.